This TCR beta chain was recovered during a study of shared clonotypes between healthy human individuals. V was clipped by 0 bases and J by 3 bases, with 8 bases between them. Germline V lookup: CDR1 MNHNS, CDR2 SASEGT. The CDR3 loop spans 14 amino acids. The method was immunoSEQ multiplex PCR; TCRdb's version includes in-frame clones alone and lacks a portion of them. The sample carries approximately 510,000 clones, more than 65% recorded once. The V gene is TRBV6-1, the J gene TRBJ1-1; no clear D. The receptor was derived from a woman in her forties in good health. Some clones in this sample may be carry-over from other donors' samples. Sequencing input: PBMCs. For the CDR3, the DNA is TGTGCCAGCAGTGAAGCAGGGTTTGACACTGAAGCTTTCTTT. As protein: CASSEAGFDTEAFF.